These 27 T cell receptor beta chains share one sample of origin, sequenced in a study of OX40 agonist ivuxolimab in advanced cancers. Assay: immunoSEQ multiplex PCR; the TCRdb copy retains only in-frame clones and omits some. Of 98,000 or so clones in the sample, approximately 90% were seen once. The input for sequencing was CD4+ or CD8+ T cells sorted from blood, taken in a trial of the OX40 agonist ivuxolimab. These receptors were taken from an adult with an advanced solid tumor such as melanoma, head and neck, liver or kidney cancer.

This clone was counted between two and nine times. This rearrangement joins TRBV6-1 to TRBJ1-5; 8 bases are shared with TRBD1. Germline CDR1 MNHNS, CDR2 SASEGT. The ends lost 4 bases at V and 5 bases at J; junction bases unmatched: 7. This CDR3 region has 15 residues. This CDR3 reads CASSGGQVMYQPQHF. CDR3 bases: TGTGCCAGCAGTGGGGGACAGGTAATGTATCAGCCCCAGCATTTT.

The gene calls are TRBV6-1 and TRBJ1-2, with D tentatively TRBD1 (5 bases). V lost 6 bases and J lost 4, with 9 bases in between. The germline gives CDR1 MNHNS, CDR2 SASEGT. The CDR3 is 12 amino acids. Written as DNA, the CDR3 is TGTGCCAGCAGGGGTGACAGCTATGGCTACACCTTC. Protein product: CASRGDSYGYTF.

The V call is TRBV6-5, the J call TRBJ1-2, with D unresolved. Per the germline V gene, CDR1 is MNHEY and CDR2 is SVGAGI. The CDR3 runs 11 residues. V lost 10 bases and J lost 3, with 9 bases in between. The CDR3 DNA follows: TGTGCCACTCGGACTTACTATGGCTACACCTTC. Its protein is CATRTYYGYTF.

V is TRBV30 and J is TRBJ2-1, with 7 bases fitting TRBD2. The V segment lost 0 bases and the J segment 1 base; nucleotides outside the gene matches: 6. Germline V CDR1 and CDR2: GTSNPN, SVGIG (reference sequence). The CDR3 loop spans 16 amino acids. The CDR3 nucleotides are TGTGCCTGGAGTGTACGTGACGGGAGGTCCTACAATGAGCAGTTCTTC. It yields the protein CAWSVRDGRSYNEQFF.

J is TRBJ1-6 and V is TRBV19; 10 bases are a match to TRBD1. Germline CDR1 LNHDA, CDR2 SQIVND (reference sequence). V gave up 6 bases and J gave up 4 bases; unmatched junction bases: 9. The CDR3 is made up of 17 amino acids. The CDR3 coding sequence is TGTGCCAGTAGGAGGGAGGACAGGGGGAATTATAATTCACCCCTCCACTTT. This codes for CASRREDRGNYNSPLHF.

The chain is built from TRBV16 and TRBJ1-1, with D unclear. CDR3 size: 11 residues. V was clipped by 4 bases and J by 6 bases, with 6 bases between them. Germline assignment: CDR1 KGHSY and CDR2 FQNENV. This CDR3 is CASSPQAEAFF. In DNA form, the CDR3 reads TGTGCCAGCAGCCCTCAAGCTGAAGCTTTCTTT.

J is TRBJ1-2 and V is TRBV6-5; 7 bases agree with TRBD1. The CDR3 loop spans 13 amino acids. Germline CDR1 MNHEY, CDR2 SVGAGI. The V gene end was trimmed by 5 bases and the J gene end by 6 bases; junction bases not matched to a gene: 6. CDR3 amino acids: CASSDREEDGYTF. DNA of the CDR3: TGTGCCAGCAGTGACAGGGAAGAGGATGGCTACACCTTC.

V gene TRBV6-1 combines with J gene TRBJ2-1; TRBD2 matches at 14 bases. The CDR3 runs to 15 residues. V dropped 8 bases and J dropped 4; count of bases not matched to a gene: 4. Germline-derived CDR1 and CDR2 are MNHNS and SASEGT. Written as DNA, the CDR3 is TGTGCCAGCGAAAGACTAGCGGGGGGGTACAATGAGCAGTTCTTC. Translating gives CASERLAGGYNEQFF.

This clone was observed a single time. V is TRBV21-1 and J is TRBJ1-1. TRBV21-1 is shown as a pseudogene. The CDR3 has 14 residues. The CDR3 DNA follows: TGTGCCAGCACCCAAAGTAGGAGGAACACTGAAGCTTTCTTT. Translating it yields CASTQSRRNTEAFF.

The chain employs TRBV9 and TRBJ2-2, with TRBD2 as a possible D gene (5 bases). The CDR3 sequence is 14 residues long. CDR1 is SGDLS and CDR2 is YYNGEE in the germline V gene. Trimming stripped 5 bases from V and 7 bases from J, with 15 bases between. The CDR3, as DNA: TGTGCCAGCAGATACGAAACGGGGAGCGGGGAGCTGTTTTTT. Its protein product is CASRYETGSGELFF.

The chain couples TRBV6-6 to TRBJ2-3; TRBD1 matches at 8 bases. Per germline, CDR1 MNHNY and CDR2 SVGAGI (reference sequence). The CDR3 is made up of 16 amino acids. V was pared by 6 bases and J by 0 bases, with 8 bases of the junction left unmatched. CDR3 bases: TGTGCCAGCAGGGACCGGACAGGGCATAGCACAGATACGCAGTATTTT. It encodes CASRDRTGHSTDTQYF.

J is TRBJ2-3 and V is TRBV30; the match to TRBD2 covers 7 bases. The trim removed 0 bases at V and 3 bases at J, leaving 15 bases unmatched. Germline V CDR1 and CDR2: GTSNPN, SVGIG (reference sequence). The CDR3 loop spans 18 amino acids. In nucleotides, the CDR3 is TGTGCCTGGAGTGTACTTGGCGGGGGAGGCGGGTTGACAGATACGCAGTATTTT. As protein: CAWSVLGGGGGLTDTQYF.

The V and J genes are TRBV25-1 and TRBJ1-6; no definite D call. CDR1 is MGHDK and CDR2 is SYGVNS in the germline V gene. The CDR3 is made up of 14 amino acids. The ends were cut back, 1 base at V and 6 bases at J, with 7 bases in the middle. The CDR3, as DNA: TGTGCCAGCAGTGAATCTGGCAGTAATTCACCCCTCCACTTT. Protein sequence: CASSESGSNSPLHF.

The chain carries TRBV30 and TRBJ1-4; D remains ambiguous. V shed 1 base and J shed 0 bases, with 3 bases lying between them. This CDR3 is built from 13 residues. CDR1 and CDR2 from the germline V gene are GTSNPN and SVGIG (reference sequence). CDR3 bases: TGTGCCTGGAGTGGTGCAACTAATGAAAAACTGTTTTTT. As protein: CAWSGATNEKLFF.

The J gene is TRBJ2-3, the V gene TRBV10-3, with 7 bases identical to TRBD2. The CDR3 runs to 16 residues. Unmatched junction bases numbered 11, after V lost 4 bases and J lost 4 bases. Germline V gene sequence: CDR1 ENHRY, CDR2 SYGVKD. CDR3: CAISVMGERGADTQYF. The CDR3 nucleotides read TGTGCCATCAGTGTGATGGGGGAGCGGGGAGCAGATACGCAGTATTTT.

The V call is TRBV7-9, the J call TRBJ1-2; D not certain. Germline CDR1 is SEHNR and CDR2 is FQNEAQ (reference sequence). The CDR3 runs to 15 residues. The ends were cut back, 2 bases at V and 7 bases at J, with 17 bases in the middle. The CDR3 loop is CASSLSLAERGGYTF. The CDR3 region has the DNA TGTGCCAGCAGCTTATCCTTGGCCGAAAGAGGTGGCTACACCTTC.

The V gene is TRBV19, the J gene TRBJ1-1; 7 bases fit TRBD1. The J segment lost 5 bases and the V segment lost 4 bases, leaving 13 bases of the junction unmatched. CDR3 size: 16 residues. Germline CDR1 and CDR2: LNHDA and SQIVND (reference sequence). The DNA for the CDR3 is TGTGCCAGTAGTACCCGTCTAGGGGGCGGTTGGACTGAAGCTTTCTTT. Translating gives CASSTRLGGGWTEAFF.

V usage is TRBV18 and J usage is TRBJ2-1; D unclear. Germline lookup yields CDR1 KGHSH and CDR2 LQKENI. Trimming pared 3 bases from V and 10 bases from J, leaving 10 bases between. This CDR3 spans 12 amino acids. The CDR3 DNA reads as TGTGCCAGCTCACCTCGGCAGCCCGAGCAGTTCTTC. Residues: CASSPRQPEQFF. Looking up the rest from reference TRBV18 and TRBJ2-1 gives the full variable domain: NAGVMQNPRHLVRRRGQEARLRCSPMKGHSHVYWYRQLPEEGLKFMVYLQKENIIDESGMPKERFSAEFPKEGPSILRIQQVVRGDSAAYFCASSPRQPEQFFGPGTRLTVL.

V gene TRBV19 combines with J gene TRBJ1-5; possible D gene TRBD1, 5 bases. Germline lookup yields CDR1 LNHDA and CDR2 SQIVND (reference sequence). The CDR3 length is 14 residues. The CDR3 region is CAGDSPGSNQPQHF. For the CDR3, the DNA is TGTGCAGGCGACAGCCCCGGGAGCAATCAGCCCCAGCATTTT.

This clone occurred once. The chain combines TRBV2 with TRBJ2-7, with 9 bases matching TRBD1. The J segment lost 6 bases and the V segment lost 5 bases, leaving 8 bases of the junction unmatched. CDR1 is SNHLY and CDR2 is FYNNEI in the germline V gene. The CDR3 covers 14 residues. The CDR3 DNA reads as TGTGCCAGCAGTCTTCCCGGGACAGGGCGCGAGCAGTACTTC. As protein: CASSLPGTGREQYF.

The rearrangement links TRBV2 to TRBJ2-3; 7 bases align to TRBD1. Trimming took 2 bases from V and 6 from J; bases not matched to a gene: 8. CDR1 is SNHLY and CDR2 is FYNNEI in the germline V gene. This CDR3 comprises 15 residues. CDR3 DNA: TGTGCCAGCAGTGAACGGGACAGATATGTGGATACGCAGTATTTT. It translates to CASSERDRYVDTQYF.

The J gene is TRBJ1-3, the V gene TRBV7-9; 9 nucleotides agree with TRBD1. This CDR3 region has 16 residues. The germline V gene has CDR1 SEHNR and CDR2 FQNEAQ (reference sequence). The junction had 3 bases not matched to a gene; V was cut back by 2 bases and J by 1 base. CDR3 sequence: CASSLTGTGSGNTIYF. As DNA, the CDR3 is TGTGCCAGCAGCTTAACCGGGACAGGGTCTGGAAACACCATATATTTT.

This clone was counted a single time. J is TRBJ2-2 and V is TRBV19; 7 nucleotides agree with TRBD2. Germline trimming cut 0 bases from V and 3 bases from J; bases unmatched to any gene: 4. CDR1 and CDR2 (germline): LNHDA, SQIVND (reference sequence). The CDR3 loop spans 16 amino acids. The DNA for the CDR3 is TGTGCCAGTAGTATAGACCTAGCGGAGTACACCGGGGAGCTGTTTTTT. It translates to CASSIDLAEYTGELFF.

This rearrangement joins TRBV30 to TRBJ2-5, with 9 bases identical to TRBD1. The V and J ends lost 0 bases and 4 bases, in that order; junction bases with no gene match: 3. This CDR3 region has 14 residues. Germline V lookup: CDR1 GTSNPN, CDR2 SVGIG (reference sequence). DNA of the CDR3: TGTGCCTGGAGTGTTGGGACAGGGAGAGAGACCCAGTACTTC. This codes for CAWSVGTGRETQYF.

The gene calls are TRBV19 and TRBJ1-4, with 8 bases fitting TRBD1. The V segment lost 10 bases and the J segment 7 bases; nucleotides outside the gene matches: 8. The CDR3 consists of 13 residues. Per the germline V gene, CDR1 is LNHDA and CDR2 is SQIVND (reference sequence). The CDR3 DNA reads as TGTGCCACACGGGGGACAGGATCTGAAAAACTGTTTTTT. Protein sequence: CATRGTGSEKLFF.

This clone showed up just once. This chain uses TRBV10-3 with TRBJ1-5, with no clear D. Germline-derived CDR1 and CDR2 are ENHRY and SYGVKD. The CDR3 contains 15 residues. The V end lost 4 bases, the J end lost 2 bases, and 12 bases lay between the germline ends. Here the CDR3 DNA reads TGTGCCATCAGTGGTAATGGTGACGGCAATCAGCCCCAGCATTTT. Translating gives CAISGNGDGNQPQHF.

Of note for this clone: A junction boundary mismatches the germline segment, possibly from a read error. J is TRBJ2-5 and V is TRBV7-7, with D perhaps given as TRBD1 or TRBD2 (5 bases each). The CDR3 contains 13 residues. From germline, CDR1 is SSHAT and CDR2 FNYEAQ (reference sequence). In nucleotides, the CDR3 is TGTGCTAGCAGCCCGGGGCTGGGAGAGACCCAGTACTTC. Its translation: CASSPGLGETQYF.